Sequencing of this TCR beta chain was carried out in a study of post-analysis software for immune sequencing data. For the study at large: The cohort encompassed relapsing-remitting, secondary progressive and progressive-relapsing multiple sclerosis disease courses.

Sequencing libraries made from TCR beta cDNA carried unique molecular identifiers. TCRdb re-analysed the PCR reads in MiXCR, keeping a single row per CDR3 protein. Of about 820,000 distinct CDR3 sequences listed, about 57% are singletons. Notes on the study in general: Among multiple sclerosis patients, normalized Chao1 diversity was significantly below that of controls. Clustering by F measure revealed strong co-clustering among samples prepared together in one batch.

Comment on this clonotype: Antigen specificity is unknown.

This receptor was identified in a girl between 5 and 17 years old with multiple sclerosis. The sample was blood.

As DNA, the CDR3 is TGTGCCAGCAGCCTTTTAGCGGGTCCAACCGAGCAGTACTTC. Amino acid sequence: CASSLLAGPTEQYF. The gene calls are TRBV4-2 and TRBJ2-7, with 7 bases aligning to TRBD2. Germline CDR1 LGHNA, CDR2 YNFKEQ. V lost 4 bases and J lost 6; bases outside the gene matches: 9. There are 14 residues in the CDR3.